These 10 T cell receptor beta chains were all obtained from the same sample, sequenced in a study of blood T cell repertoires in COVID-19. Sequenced by immunoSEQ multiplex PCR; TCRdb stores in-frame clones only, minus some. The table lists some 300,000 clones, around 90% of them singletons, with 2% in the top ten. Sequencing was done on a sample of PBMCs or T cells enriched from blood (not recorded which). These receptors were collected from a woman in her fifties or sixties in a cohort exposed to, infected with or recovered from COVID-19 (not recorded which).

The rearrangement joins TRBV5-5 to TRBJ1-5, with a tentative D call TRBD1 (6 bases). The CDR3 loop spans 14 amino acids. Deletions cut 2 bases from V and 3 bases from J, with 9 bases between. CDR1 and CDR2 (germline): SGHKS, YYEKEE (reference sequence). DNA of the CDR3: TGTGCCAGCAGCTTCGGACAGTACAATCAGCCCCAGCATTTT. Protein sequence: CASSFGQYNQPQHF.

The CDR3 loop reads CAGAGGQGAINEQFF. The CDR3 bases are TGTGCCGGAGCGGGGGGACAGGGGGCGATCAATGAGCAGTTCTTC. The chain links TRBV28 to TRBJ2-1, with 12 nucleotides matching TRBD1. The CDR3 has 15 amino acids. V lost 11 bases to trimming and J lost 6 bases; unmatched junction nucleotides: 11. Germline assignment: CDR1 MDHEN and CDR2 SYDVKM.

The V and J genes are TRBV19 and TRBJ1-4; TRBD1 matches at 7 bases. Germline V gene data show CDR1 as LNHDA and CDR2 as SQIVND (reference sequence). V trimming: 7 bases; J trimming: 8 bases; junction bases outside the gene matches: 7. This CDR3 comprises 13 residues. The CDR3 region is CASNEGAEEKLFF. For the CDR3, the DNA is TGTGCCAGTAACGAGGGGGCGGAGGAAAAACTGTTTTTT.

This chain connects TRBV6-1 to TRBJ2-7; D not certain. The CDR3 sequence is 11 residues long. V lost 0 bases and J 7 bases, leaving 4 bases between the germline ends. Germline loops: CDR1 MNHNS, CDR2 SASEGT. CDR3 bases: TGTGCCAGCAGTGAAGCGCGGGAGCAGTACTTC. Its protein product is CASSEAREQYF.

This rearrangement joins TRBV18 to TRBJ1-1; no clear D gene. Deletions cut 7 bases from V and 4 bases from J, with 22 bases between. This CDR3 is 16 amino acids long. Germline V gene data show CDR1 as KGHSH and CDR2 as LQKENI. CDR3 sequence (DNA): TGTGCCAGCTTGTTTCACCCGTCCGGCGCAGGCACTGAAGCTTTCTTT. This translates into CASLFHPSGAGTEAFF.

The chain couples TRBV6-5 to TRBJ1-2; no reliable D call. The CDR3 runs to 14 residues. The V gene's germline CDR1 is MNHEY and CDR2 SVGAGI. The germline V and J ends were trimmed by 2 bases and 8 bases, with 15 bases remaining between them. CDR3 in DNA: TGTGCCAGCAGTTACCCGACCGGGAGTGACGGCTACACCTTC. The encoded protein is CASSYPTGSDGYTF.

V is TRBV29-1 and J is TRBJ2-1; 9 nucleotides match TRBD2. Germline CDR1 reads SQVTM; CDR2 reads ANQGSEA. V dropped 4 bases and J dropped 9; count of bases not matched to a gene: 4. This CDR3 is 12 amino acids long. The CDR3 DNA reads as TGCAGCGTTGTGGCGGGAGGGGGTGAGCAGTTCTTC. This sequence encodes CSVVAGGGEQFF.

This clone was seen more than once but under ten times. The chain carries TRBV28 and TRBJ1-4; no clear D. The ends were cut back, 5 bases at V and 5 bases at J, with 9 bases in the middle. CDR1 and CDR2 from the germline V gene are MDHEN and SYDVKM. The CDR3 totals 13 residues. CDR3 sequence reads: CASSRVLNEKLFF. CDR3 coding DNA: TGTGCCAGCAGTCGGGTACTCAATGAAAAACTGTTTTTT. The full variable domain, in which reference TRBV28 and TRBJ1-4 provide the parts outside the CDR3, is DVKVTQSSRYLVKRTGEKVFLECVQDMDHENMFWYRQDPGLGLRLIYFSYDVKMKEKGDIPEGYSVSREKKERFSLILESASTNQTSMYLCASSRVLNEKLFFGSGTQLSVL.

V and J are TRBV11-3 and TRBJ2-7, with 11 bases matching TRBD1. Germline V lookup: CDR1 SGHNT, CDR2 YENEEA. The V segment lost 5 bases and the J segment 1 base; nucleotides outside the gene matches: 7. The CDR3 consists of 16 residues. The CDR3 sequence: CASSQGQGAISYEQYF. The CDR3 DNA reads as TGTGCCAGCAGCCAAGGACAGGGGGCTATTTCCTACGAGCAGTACTTC.

The CDR3 region is CASTASGRALGATDTQYF. CDR3 DNA sequence: TGTGCCAGCACGGCGAGCGGGAGGGCCCTCGGGGCGACAGATACGCAGTATTTT. The chain is built from TRBV9 and TRBJ2-3; 10 nucleotides line up with TRBD2. The CDR3 is 18 residues long. V dropped 6 bases and J dropped 3; count of bases not matched to a gene: 16. Germline V lookup: CDR1 SGDLS, CDR2 YYNGEE.